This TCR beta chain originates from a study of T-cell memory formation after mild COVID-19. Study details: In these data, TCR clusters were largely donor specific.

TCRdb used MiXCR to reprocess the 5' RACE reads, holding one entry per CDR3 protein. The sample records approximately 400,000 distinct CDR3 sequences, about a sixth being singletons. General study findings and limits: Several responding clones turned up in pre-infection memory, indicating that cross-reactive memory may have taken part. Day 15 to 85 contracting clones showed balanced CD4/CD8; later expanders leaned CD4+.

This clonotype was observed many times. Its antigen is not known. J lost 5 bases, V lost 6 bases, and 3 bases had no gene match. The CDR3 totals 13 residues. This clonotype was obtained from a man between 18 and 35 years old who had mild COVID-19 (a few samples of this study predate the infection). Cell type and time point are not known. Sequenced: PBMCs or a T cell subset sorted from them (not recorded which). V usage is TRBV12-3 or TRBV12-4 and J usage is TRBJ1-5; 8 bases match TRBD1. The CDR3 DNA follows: TGTGCCAGCAGCTTGACAGGGGATCAGCCCCAGCATTTT. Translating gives CASSLTGDQPQHF.